The TCR beta chain described here comes from a study of beta chain features in type 1 diabetes. Study background: Taken together, all samples contributed approximately 110 million examined sorted cells.

Trimming shortened V by 3 bases and J by 6 bases, and 10 bases separated the two germline ends. This CDR3 spans 13 amino acids. The V gene's germline CDR1 is SEHNR and CDR2 FQNEAQ (reference sequence). Sorted cells reached over 95% purity in every population. Sequencing targeted expressed TCRB transcripts, as all isolated RNA had been reverse transcribed. Profiling relied on immunoSEQ multiplex PCR, and the TCRdb table lists in-frame clones only, not all of them. The sample shows around 340,000 clones, 15% to 20% of them seen only once. The sequence was collected from a woman under 30 in good health. The sequenced sample was naive CD4+ T cells from blood. The J gene is TRBJ2-3, the V gene TRBV7-9, with a weak D call TRBD2 (6 bases). The CDR3 is CASSFTTSDTQYF. The CDR3 region has the DNA TGTGCCAGCAGCTTTACCACTAGCGATACGCAGTATTTT.